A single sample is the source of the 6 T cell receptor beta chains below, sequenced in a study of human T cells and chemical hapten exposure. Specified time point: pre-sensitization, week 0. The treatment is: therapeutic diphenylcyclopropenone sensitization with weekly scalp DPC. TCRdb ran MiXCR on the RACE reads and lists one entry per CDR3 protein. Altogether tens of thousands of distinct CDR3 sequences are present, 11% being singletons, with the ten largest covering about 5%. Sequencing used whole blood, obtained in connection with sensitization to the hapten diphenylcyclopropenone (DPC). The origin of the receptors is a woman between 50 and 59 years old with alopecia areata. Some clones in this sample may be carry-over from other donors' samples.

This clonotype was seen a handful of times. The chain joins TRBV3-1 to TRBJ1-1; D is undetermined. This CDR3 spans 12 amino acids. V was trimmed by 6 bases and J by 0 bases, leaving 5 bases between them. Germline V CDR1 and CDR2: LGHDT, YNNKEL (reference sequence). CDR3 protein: CASRYLNTEAFF. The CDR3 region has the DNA TGTGCCAGCAGATATCTGAACACTGAAGCTTTCTTT.

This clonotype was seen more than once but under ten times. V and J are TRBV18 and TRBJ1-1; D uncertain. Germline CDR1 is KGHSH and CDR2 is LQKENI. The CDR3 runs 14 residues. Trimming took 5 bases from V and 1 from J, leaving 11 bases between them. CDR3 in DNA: TGTGCCAGCTCAGTTCTACAAGAGAACACTGAAGCTTTCTTT. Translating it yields CASSVLQENTEAFF. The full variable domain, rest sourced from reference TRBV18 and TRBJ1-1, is NAGVMQNPRHLVRRRGQEARLRCSPMKGHSHVYWYRQLPEEGLKFMVYLQKENIIDESGMPKERFSAEFPKEGPSILRIQQVVRGDSAAYFCASSVLQENTEAFFGQGTRLTVV.

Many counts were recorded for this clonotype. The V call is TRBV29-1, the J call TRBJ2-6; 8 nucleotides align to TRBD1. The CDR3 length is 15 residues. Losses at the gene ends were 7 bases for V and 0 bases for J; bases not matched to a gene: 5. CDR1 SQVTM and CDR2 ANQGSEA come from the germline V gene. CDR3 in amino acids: CSAGQVDSGANVLTF. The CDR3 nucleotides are TGCAGCGCGGGACAGGTGGACTCTGGGGCCAACGTCCTGACTTTC. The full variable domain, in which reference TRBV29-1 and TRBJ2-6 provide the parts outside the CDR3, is SAVISQKPSRDICQRGTSLTIQCQVDSQVTMMFWYRQQPGQSLTLIATANQGSEATYESGFVIDKFPISRPNLTFSTLTVSNMSPEDSSIYLCSAGQVDSGANVLTFGAGSRLTVL.

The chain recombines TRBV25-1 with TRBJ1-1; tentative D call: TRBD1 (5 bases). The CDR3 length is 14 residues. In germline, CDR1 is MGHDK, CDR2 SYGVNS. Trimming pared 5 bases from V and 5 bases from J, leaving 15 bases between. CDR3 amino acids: CASSLTGSPTEAFF. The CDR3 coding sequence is TGTGCCAGCAGTTTAACAGGATCACCGACTGAAGCTTTCTTT.

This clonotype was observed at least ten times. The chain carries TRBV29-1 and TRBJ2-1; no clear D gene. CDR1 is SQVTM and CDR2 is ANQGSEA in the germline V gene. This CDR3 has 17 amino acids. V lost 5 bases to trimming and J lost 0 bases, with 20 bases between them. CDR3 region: CSVIAGVSTSSYNEQFF. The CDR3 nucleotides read TGCAGCGTTATAGCTGGGGTTTCTACGAGCTCCTACAATGAGCAGTTCTTC.

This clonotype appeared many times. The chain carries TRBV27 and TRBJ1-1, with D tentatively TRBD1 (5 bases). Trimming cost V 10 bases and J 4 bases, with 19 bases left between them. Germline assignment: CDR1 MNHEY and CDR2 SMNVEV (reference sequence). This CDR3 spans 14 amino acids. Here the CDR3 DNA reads TGTGCCACCAATAGGGGAGGGGCCGCCACTGAAGCTTTCTTT. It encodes CATNRGGAATEAFF.